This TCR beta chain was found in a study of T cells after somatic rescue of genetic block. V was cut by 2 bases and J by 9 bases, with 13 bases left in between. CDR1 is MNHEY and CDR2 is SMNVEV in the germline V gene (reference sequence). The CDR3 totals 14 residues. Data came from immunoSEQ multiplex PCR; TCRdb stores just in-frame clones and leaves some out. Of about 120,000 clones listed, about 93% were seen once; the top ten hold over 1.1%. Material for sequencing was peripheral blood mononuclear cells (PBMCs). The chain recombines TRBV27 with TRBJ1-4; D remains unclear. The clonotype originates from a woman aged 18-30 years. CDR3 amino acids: CASSLKVVGKKLFF. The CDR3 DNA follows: TGTGCCAGCAGTTTAAAGGTGGTCGGGAAAAAACTGTTTTTT.